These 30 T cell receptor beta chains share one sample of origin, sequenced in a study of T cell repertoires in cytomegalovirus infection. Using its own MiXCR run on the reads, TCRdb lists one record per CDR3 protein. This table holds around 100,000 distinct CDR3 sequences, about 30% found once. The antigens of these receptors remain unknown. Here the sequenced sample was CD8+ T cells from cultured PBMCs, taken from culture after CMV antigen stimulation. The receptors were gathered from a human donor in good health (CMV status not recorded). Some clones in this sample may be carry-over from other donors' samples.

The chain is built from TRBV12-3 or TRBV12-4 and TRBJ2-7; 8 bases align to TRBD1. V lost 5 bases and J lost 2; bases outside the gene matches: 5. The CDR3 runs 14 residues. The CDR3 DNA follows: TGTGCCAGCAGTGCGGACAGGGTTCCCTACGAGCAGTACTTC. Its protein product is CASSADRVPYEQYF.

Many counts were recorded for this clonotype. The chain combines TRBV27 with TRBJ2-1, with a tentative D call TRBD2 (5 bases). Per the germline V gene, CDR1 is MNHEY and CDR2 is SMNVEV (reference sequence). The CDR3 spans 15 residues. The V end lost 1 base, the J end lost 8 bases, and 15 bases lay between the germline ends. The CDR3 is CASSLLSGILDEQFF. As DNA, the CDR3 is TGTGCCAGCAGTTTATTGTCGGGGATCCTCGATGAGCAGTTCTTC.

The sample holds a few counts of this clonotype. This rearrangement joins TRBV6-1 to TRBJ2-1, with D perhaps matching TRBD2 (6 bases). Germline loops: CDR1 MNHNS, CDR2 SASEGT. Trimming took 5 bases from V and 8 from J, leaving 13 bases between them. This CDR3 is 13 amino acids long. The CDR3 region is CASSWVEGYEQFF. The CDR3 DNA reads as TGTGCCAGCAGTTGGGTGGAGGGTTATGAGCAGTTCTTC.

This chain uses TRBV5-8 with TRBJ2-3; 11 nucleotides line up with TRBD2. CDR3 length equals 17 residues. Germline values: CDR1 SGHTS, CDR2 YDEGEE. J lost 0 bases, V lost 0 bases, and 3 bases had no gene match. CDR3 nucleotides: TGTGCCAGCAGCTTGGGGGGACTAGCGGCTAGCACAGATACGCAGTATTTT. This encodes CASSLGGLAASTDTQYF.

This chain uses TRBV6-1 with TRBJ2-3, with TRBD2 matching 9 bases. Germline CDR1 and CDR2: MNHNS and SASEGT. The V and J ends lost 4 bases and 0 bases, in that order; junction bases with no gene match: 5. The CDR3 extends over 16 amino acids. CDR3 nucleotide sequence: TGTGCCAGCAGTGTATCAAGCGGGGGGAGCACAGATACGCAGTATTTT. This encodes CASSVSSGGSTDTQYF.

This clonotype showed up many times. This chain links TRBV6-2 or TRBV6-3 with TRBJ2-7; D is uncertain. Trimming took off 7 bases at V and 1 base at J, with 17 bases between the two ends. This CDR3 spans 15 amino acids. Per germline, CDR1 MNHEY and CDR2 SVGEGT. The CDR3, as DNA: TGTGCCAGCACTCCCGCCCCCGACGGTTCCTACGAGCAGTACTTC. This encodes CASTPAPDGSYEQYF.

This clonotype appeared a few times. The CDR3 coding sequence is TGTGCCAGCAGCCAATTTTGGGACAGCAACACCGGGGAGCTGTTTTTT. It translates to CASSQFWDSNTGELFF. The chain recombines TRBV7-6 with TRBJ2-2; TRBD1 matches 7 bases. CDR3 length equals 16 residues. Unmatched junction bases numbered 8, after V lost 5 bases and J lost 2 bases. Germline CDR1 and CDR2: SGHVS and FNYEAQ. Full variable domain (rest looked up from reference TRBV7-6 and TRBJ2-2): GAGVSQSPRYKVTKRGQDVALRCDPISGHVSLYWYRQALGQGPEFLTYFNYEAQQDKSGLPNDRFSAERPEGSISTLTIQRTEQRDSAMYRCASSQFWDSNTGELFFGEGSRLTVL.

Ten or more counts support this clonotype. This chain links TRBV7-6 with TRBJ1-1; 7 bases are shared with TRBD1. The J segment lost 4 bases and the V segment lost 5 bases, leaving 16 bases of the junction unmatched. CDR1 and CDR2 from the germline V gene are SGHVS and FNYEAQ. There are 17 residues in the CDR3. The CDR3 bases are TGTGCCAGCAGCACCGACAGGGAAGGTCGCGGGGGCACTGAAGCTTTCTTT. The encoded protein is CASSTDREGRGGTEAFF.

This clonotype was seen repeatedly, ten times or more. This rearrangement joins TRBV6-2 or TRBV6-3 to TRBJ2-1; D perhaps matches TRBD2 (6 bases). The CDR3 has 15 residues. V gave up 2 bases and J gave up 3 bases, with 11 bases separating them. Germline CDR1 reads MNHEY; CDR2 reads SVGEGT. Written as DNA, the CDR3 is TGTGCCAGCAGTTACAGTAGGCGGGACTACAATGAGCAGTTCTTC. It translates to CASSYSRRDYNEQFF.

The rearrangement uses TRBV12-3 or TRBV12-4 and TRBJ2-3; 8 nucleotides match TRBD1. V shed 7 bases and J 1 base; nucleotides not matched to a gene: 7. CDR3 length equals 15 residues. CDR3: CASTGGDRRTDTQYF. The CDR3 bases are TGTGCCAGCACCGGAGGGGACAGGCGCACAGATACGCAGTATTTT.

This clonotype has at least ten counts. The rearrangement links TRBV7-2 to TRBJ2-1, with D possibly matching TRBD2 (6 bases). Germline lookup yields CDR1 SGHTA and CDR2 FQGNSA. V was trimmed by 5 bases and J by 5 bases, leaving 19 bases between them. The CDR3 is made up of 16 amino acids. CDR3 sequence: CASSKKGGWDDNEQFF. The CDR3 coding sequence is TGTGCCAGCAGCAAAAAGGGAGGATGGGATGACAATGAGCAGTTCTTC.

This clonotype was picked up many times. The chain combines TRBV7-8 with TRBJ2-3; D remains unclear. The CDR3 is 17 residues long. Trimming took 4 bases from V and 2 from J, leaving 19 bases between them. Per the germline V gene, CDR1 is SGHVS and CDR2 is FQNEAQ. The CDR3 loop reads CASSYLLGGILTDTQYF. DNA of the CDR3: TGTGCCAGCAGCTATCTATTGGGCGGAATACTCACAGATACGCAGTATTTT. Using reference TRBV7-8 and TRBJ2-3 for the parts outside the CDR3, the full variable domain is GAGVSQSPRYKVAKRGQDVALRCDPISGHVSLFWYQQALGQGPEFLTYFQNEAQLDKSGLPSDRFFAERPEGSVSTLKIQRTQQEDSAVYLCASSYLLGGILTDTQYFGPGTRLTVL.

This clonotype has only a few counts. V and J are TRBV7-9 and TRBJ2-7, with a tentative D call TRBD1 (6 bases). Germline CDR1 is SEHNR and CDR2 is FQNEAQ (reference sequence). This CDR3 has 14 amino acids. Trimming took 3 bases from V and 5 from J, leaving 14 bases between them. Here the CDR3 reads CASSFNREGDEQYF. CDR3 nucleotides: TGTGCCAGCAGCTTTAACAGGGAAGGGGACGAGCAGTACTTC. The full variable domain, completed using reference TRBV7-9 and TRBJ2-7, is DTGVSQNPRHKITKRGQNVTFRCDPISEHNRLYWYRQTLGQGPEFLTYFQNEAQLEKSRLLSDRFSAERPKGSFSTLEIQRTEQGDSAMYLCASSFNREGDEQYFGPGTRLTVT.

For the CDR3, the DNA is TGTGCCAGCAGTGCCCTACAGGGTATCTATGGCTACACCTTC. This encodes CASSALQGIYGYTF. V gene TRBV6-5 combines with J gene TRBJ1-2; tentatively, D is TRBD1 (6 bases). V lost 5 bases, J lost 4 bases, and 14 bases lay in between. The CDR3 spans 14 residues. The germline gives CDR1 MNHEY, CDR2 SVGAGI.

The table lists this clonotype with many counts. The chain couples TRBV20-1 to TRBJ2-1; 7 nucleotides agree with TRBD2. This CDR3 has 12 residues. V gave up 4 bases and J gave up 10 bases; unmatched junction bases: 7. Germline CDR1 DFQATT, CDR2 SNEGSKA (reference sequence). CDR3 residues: CSATGPGGEQFF. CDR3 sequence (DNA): TGCAGTGCTACCGGACCGGGGGGAGAGCAGTTCTTC.

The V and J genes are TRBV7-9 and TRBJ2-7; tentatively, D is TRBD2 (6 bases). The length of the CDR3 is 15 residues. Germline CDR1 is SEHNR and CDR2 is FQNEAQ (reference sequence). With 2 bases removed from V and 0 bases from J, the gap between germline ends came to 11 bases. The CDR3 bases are TGTGCCAGCAGCTTATCTGGACTACCCTCCTACGAGCAGTACTTC. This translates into CASSLSGLPSYEQYF. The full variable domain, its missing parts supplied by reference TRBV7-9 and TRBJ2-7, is DTGVSQNPRHKITKRGQNVTFRCDPISEHNRLYWYRQTLGQGPEFLTYFQNEAQLEKSRLLSDRFSAERPKGSFSTLEIQRTEQGDSAMYLCASSLSGLPSYEQYFGPGTRLTVT.

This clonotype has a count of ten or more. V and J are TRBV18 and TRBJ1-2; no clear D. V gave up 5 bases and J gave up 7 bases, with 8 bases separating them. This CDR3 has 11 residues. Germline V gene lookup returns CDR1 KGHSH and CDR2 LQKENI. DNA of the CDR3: TGTGCCAGCTCAGGGGAGACTGGCTACACCTTC. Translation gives CASSGETGYTF.

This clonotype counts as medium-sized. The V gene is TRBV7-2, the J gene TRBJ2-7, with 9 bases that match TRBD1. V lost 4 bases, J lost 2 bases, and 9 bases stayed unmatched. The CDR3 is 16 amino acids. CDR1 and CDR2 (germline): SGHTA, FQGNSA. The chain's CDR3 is CASSSRGTGKTYEQYF. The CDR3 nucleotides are TGTGCCAGCAGCTCTCGGGGGACAGGGAAGACCTACGAGCAGTACTTC.

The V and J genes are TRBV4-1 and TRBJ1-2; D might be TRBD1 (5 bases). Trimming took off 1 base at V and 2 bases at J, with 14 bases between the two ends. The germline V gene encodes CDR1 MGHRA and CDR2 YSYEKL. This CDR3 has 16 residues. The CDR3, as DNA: TGCGCCAGCAGCCAAGTGGGTGGGAGGGGAAACTATGGCTACACCTTC. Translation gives CASSQVGGRGNYGYTF.

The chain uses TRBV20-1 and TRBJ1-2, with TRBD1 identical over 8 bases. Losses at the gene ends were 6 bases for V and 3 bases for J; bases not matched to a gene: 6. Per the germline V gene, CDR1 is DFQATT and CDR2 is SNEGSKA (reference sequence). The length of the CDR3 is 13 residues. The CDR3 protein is CSATDREDYGYTF. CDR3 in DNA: TGCAGTGCCACGGACAGGGAAGACTATGGCTACACCTTC.

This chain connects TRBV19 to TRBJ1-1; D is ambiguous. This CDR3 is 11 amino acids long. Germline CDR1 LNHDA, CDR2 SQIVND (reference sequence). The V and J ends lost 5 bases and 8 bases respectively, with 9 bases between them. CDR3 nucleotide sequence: TGTGCCAGTAGTCCCGGGGTAGAAGCTTTCTTT. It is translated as CASSPGVEAFF. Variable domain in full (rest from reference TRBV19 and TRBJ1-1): DGGITQSPKYLFRKEGQNVTLSCEQNLNHDAMYWYRQDPGQGLRLIYYSQIVNDFQKGDIAEGYSVSREKKESFPLTVTSAQKNPTAFYLCASSPGVEAFFGQGTRLTVV.

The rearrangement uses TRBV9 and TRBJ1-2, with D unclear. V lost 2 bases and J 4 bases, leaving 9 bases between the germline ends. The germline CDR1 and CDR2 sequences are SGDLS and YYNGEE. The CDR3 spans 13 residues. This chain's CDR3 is CASSVGESYGYTF. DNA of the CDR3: TGTGCCAGCAGCGTTGGGGAGAGCTATGGCTACACCTTC.

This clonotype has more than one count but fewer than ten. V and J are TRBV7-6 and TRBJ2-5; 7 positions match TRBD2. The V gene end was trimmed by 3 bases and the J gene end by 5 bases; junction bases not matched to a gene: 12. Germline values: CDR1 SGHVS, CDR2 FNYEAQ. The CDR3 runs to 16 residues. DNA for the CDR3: TGTGCCAGCAGCTTCTCGGTTCGGGGGGTTCGCGAGACCCAGTACTTC. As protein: CASSFSVRGVRETQYF.

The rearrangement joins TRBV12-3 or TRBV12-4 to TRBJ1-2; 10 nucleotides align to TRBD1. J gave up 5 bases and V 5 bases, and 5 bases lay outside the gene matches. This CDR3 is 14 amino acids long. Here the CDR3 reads CASSEGQGRYGYTF. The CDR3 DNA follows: TGTGCCAGCAGTGAGGGACAGGGGAGGTATGGCTACACCTTC.

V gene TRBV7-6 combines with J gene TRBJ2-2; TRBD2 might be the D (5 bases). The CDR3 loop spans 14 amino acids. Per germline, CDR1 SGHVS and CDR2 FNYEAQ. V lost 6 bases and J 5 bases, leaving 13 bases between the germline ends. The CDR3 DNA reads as TGTGCCAGCAGACGAGGGATTGAGACCGGGGAGCTGTTTTTT. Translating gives CASRRGIETGELFF.

In DNA form, the CDR3 reads TGCGCCAGCAGCCAAGATCGCGGGAGCCAAGAGACCCAGTACTTC. Encoded protein: CASSQDRGSQETQYF. V usage is TRBV4-1 and J usage is TRBJ2-5, with 7 positions matching TRBD2. V dropped 0 bases and J dropped 1; count of bases not matched to a gene: 2. The CDR3 extends over 15 amino acids. Germline V gives CDR1 MGHRA, CDR2 YSYEKL.

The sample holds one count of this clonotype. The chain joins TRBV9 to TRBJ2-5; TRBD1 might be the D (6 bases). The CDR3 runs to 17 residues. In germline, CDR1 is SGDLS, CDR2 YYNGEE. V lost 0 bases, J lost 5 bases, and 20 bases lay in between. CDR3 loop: CASSVGGQTSSVETQYF. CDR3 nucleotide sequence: TGTGCCAGCAGCGTAGGCGGACAGACTTCATCGGTGGAGACCCAGTACTTC.

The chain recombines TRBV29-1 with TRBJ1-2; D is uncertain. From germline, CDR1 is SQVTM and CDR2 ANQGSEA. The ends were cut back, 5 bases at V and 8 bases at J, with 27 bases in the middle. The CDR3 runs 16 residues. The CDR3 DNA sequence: TGCAGCGTTAAAACGGACGGCATCGAGGGTCTTAGGGGCTACACCTTC. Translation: CSVKTDGIEGLRGYTF. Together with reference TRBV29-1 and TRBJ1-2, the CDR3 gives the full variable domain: SAVISQKPSRDICQRGTSLTIQCQVDSQVTMMFWYRQQPGQSLTLIATANQGSEATYESGFVIDKFPISRPNLTFSTLTVSNMSPEDSSIYLCSVKTDGIEGLRGYTFGSGTRLTVV.

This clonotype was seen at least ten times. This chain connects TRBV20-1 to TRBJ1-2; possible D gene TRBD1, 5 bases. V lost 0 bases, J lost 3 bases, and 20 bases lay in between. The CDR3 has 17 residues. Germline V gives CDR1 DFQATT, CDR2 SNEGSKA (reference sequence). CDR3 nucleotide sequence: TGCAGTGCTAGAGACGAAACGGACATCCAAGCGCACTATGGCTACACCTTC. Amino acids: CSARDETDIQAHYGYTF.

The CDR3 DNA reads TGTGCCAGCAGTTACTCGACCTGGGGACAGATTAGCTCCTACGAGCAGTACTTC. This sequence encodes CASSYSTWGQISSYEQYF. The chain joins TRBV6-2 or TRBV6-3 to TRBJ2-7; 7 bases map to TRBD1. The V gene end was trimmed by 0 bases and the J gene end by 0 bases; junction bases not matched to a gene: 11. Germline CDR1 and CDR2: MNHEY and SVGEGT. This CDR3 is 18 amino acids long.